Shown below are 25 T cell receptor beta chains from a single sample sequenced in a study of a mutant IDH1 vaccine in newly diagnosed glioma. Time point denoted: week 5, during vaccination. Alongside topical imiquimod, each dose of vaccine comprised 300 ug of mutant IDH1 20-mer peptide. Produced via immunoSEQ multiplex PCR; TCRdb's table is partial and in-frame only. The table lists tens of thousands of clones, 82% of them singletons. Their antigens are not known. Sample: PBMCs, taken from a glioma patient whose treatment included an IDH1 peptide vaccine. These receptors were taken from a woman between 18 and 30 years old with glioma. Some clones in this sample may be carry-over from other donors' samples.

The chain recombines TRBV5-1 with TRBJ2-3; TRBD2 agrees at 10 bases. CDR3 length: 17 residues. Germline CDR1 SGHRS, CDR2 YFSETQ. J was trimmed by 0 bases and V by 1 base; bases with no gene match: 5. The CDR3 sequence: CASSLKGLAISTDTQYF. DNA of the CDR3: TGCGCCAGCAGCTTGAAGGGACTAGCGATTAGCACAGATACGCAGTATTTT.

V gene TRBV29-1 combines with J gene TRBJ2-3; 12 nucleotides align to TRBD2. This CDR3 spans 13 amino acids. The germline CDR1 and CDR2 sequences are SQVTM and ANQGSEA. The junction had 3 bases not matched to a gene; V was cut back by 7 bases and J by 4 bases. CDR3 coding DNA: TGCAGCGCTAGCGGGAGGGCGTCAGATACGCAGTATTTT. The encoded protein is CSASGRASDTQYF.

This chain joins TRBV9 and TRBJ1-1; no clear D. There are 14 residues in the CDR3. Germline loops: CDR1 SGDLS, CDR2 YYNGEE. The germline V and J ends were trimmed by 7 bases and 4 bases, with 17 bases remaining between them. This CDR3 reads CASSRRKWGTEAFF. The CDR3 DNA sequence: TGTGCCAGCTCAAGGAGGAAGTGGGGCACTGAAGCTTTCTTT.

This clone was seen only a few times. The rearrangement links TRBV7-9 to TRBJ1-5, with D hard to call. Germline V gives CDR1 SEHNR, CDR2 FQNEAQ (reference sequence). V gave up 5 bases and J gave up 0 bases, with 11 bases separating them. This CDR3 region has 15 residues. The CDR3 loop reads CASSQGLNSNQPQHF. The CDR3 nucleotides are TGTGCCAGCAGCCAAGGACTGAATAGCAATCAGCCCCAGCATTTT.

CDR3 DNA sequence: TGTGCCTGGAGTGTGTTGGCTAGCGGGCTTACCTACAATGAGCAGTTCTTC. Translation: CAWSVLASGLTYNEQFF. The J gene is TRBJ2-1, the V gene TRBV30, with 8 bases fitting TRBD2. Germline CDR1 is GTSNPN and CDR2 is SVGIG (reference sequence). V gave up 0 bases and J gave up 2 bases; unmatched junction bases: 9. This CDR3 comprises 17 residues.

Of note for this clone: The junction does not match germline at one end; this may be a read error. The rearrangement uses TRBV5-5 and TRBJ2-3, with D perhaps matching TRBD1 or TRBD2 (5 bases each). The CDR3 is made up of 11 amino acids. Germline CDR1 reads SGHKS; CDR2 reads YYEKEE (reference sequence). CDR3 bases: TGTGCCAGCAGCTTCCGGGACCGTTGGGATTTT. Protein product: CASSFRDRWDF.

The gene calls are TRBV2 and TRBJ2-1; D not resolved. The CDR3 spans 13 residues. V lost 8 bases to trimming and J lost 9 bases, with 17 bases between them. CDR1 SNHLY and CDR2 FYNNEI come from the germline V gene. The CDR3 nucleotides read TGTGCCAGCCTTCCTGCCCCTTATAGTGAGCAGTTCTTC. Translation: CASLPAPYSEQFF. Full variable domain (rest looked up from reference TRBV2 and TRBJ2-1): EPEVTQTPSHQVTQMGQEVILRCVPISNHLYFYWYRQILGQKVEFLVSFYNNEISEKSEIFDDQFSVERPDGSNFTLKIRSTKLEDSAMYFCASLPAPYSEQFFGPGTRLTVL.

The J gene is TRBJ2-4, the V gene TRBV14; D is undetermined. The germline V gene has CDR1 SGHDN and CDR2 FVKESK. CDR3 size: 15 residues. V was pared by 2 bases and J by 8 bases, with 16 bases between. Here the CDR3 DNA reads TGTGCCAGCAGCCAATTTTGGGCCCAAAAGGACATTCAGTACTTC. Translated: CASSQFWAQKDIQYF.

This clone was observed once. The chain uses TRBV10-1 and TRBJ2-3, with TRBD2 matching over 11 bases. The CDR3 extends over 15 amino acids. V gave up 5 bases and J gave up 5 bases; unmatched junction bases: 6. The V gene's germline CDR1 is WNHNN and CDR2 SYGVQD (reference sequence). The CDR3 DNA is TGCGCCAGCAGTCAACTAGCGGGGGTTATAGATACGCAGTATTTT. It is translated as CASSQLAGVIDTQYF.

Worth noting for this clone: One end of the junction fails to match germline, which may point to a read error. The chain couples TRBV5-1 to TRBJ2-3; D is unclear. Germline V lookup: CDR1 SGHRS, CDR2 YFSETQ. This CDR3 spans 12 amino acids. CDR3 loop: CASRFNTDTQYF. Here the CDR3 DNA reads TGCGCCAGCCGCTTTAACACAGATACGCAGTATTTT.

The chain employs TRBV15 and TRBJ1-5, with D tentatively TRBD1 (5 bases). In germline, CDR1 is LNHNV, CDR2 YYDKDF (reference sequence). This CDR3 has 14 amino acids. Trimming cost V 1 base and J 5 bases, with 9 bases left between them. The CDR3 protein is CATSRGGRDQPQHF. DNA for the CDR3: TGTGCCACCAGCAGAGGGGGCAGGGATCAGCCCCAGCATTTT.

This clone was counted a single time. The V and J genes are TRBV5-1 and TRBJ2-7, with TRBD2 identical over 13 bases. The V gene's germline CDR1 is SGHRS and CDR2 YFSETQ. Trimming removed 4 bases from V and 4 bases from J; junction bases left unmatched: 2. This CDR3 spans 14 amino acids. This CDR3 reads CASSMGLAGYEQYF. CDR3 bases: TGCGCCAGCAGCATGGGACTAGCGGGGTACGAGCAGTACTTC. The variable domain in full, with the rest retrieved from reference TRBV5-1 and TRBJ2-7, is KAGVTQTPRYLIKTRGQQVTLSCSPISGHRSVSWYQQTPGQGLQFLFEYFSETQRNKGNFPGRFSGRQFSNSRSEMNVSTLELGDSALYLCASSMGLAGYEQYFGPGTRLTVT.

This clone was counted between two and nine times. The CDR3 here is CSVIQGGPEAFF. The CDR3 DNA reads TGCAGCGTCATCCAGGGAGGACCTGAAGCTTTCTTT. This sequence joins TRBV29-1 and TRBJ1-1, with D possibly matching TRBD1 (5 bases). The V end was cut by 6 bases, the J end by 6 bases, with 14 bases between. Germline lookup yields CDR1 SQVTM and CDR2 ANQGSEA. The CDR3 sequence is 12 residues long.

This clone was detected a few times. The J gene is TRBJ1-4, the V gene TRBV5-1; D is ambiguous. Per the germline V gene, CDR1 is SGHRS and CDR2 is YFSETQ. CDR3 length: 14 amino acids. V was trimmed by 0 bases and J by 5 bases, leaving 8 bases between them. The CDR3 coding sequence is TGCGCCAGCAGCTTGGGGGTTTCCAATGAAAAACTGTTTTTT. Translation gives CASSLGVSNEKLFF.

In nucleotides, the CDR3 is TGTGCCAGCAGTTATACAGGGCTGGAAAAACTGTTTTTT. Its translation is CASSYTGLEKLFF. The chain uses TRBV27 and TRBJ1-4, with a tentative D call TRBD1 (6 bases). This CDR3 has 13 residues. The germline gives CDR1 MNHEY, CDR2 SMNVEV (reference sequence). Trimming stripped 4 bases from V and 8 bases from J, with 11 bases between.

V usage is TRBV11-2 and J usage is TRBJ1-2, with D perhaps matching TRBD1 (5 bases). Trimming removed 4 bases at V and 2 bases at J, with 11 bases between. The CDR3 spans 14 residues. CDR1 and CDR2 from the germline V gene are SGHAT and FQNNGV. The DNA of the CDR3 is TGTGCCAGCAGCTATGGGGGGAAGAACTATGGCTACACCTTC. Its protein is CASSYGGKNYGYTF.

About this clone: Without the conserved terminal phenylalanine or tryptophan, this CDR3 likely stems from a read error. The rearrangement uses TRBV30 and TRBJ2-7; D gene uncertain. Germline V gene data show CDR1 as GTSNPN and CDR2 as SVGIG (reference sequence). V was trimmed by 0 bases and J by 4 bases, leaving 10 bases between them. The CDR3 is made up of 13 amino acids. The CDR3: CAWSVGLGYEQYL. CDR3 in DNA: TGTGCCTGGAGTGTAGGTCTTGGGTACGAGCAGTACCTC.

The V gene is TRBV7-9, the J gene TRBJ2-2, with TRBD1 as a possible D gene (5 bases). From germline, CDR1 is SEHNR and CDR2 FQNEAQ (reference sequence). V lost 1 base to trimming and J lost 4 bases, with 10 bases between them. CDR3 size: 15 residues. As DNA, the CDR3 is TGTGCCAGCAGCTTAGGACAGCTCGGCACCGGGGAGCTGTTTTTT. Its translation: CASSLGQLGTGELFF. Filled out from reference TRBV7-9 and TRBJ2-2, the complete variable domain reads DTGVSQNPRHKITKRGQNVTFRCDPISEHNRLYWYRQTLGQGPEFLTYFQNEAQLEKSRLLSDRFSAERPKGSFSTLEIQRTEQGDSAMYLCASSLGQLGTGELFFGEGSRLTVL.

The V call is TRBV5-4, the J call TRBJ2-7; D may be TRBD2 (6 bases). This CDR3 contains 14 residues. Trimming took 4 bases from V and 0 from J, leaving 11 bases between them. Germline V CDR1 and CDR2: SGHNT, YYREEE (reference sequence). CDR3 region: CASSNRDFSYEQYF. DNA of the CDR3: TGTGCCAGCAGCAACCGGGACTTCTCCTACGAGCAGTACTTC.

The chain employs TRBV7-8 and TRBJ1-3; D is perhaps TRBD1 (5 bases). CDR1 is SGHVS, CDR2 FQNEAQ, per germline. Between the trimmed V and J ends, which lost 10 bases and 0 bases, there was a span of 13 bases. The CDR3 spans 14 residues. This CDR3 reads CANTKDISGNTIYF. The CDR3 coding sequence is TGTGCCAACACTAAGGACATCTCTGGAAACACCATATATTTT.

The V and J genes are TRBV6-4 and TRBJ1-1; D remains unclear. Germline V lookup: CDR1 MRHNA, CDR2 SNTAGT. There are 13 residues in the CDR3. V gave up 6 bases and J gave up 1 base, with 9 bases separating them. CDR3 DNA: TGTGCCAGCAGAAAGAGGAAGAACACTGAAGCTTTCTTT. It encodes CASRKRKNTEAFF.

The chain links TRBV7-8 to TRBJ2-7; D is ambiguous. Trimming removed 5 bases from V and 0 bases from J, with 8 bases in between. The CDR3 sequence is 13 residues long. Germline V gene sequence: CDR1 SGHVS, CDR2 FQNEAQ. The CDR3 here is CASSQGSSYEQYF. CDR3 sequence (DNA): TGTGCCAGCAGCCAAGGTAGCTCCTACGAGCAGTACTTC.

In DNA form, the CDR3 reads TGCAGTGCCAGCTGGGGCGCCGAGCAGTACTTC. Translated, it gives CSASWGAEQYF. The chain combines TRBV20-1 with TRBJ2-7; tentative D call: TRBD1 (5 bases). Trimming pared 6 bases from V and 6 bases from J, leaving 12 bases between. The CDR3 has 11 amino acids. Germline assignment: CDR1 DFQATT and CDR2 SNEGSKA (reference sequence).

V gene TRBV5-1 combines with J gene TRBJ2-7, with a weak D call TRBD2 (5 bases). V gave up 4 bases and J gave up 5 bases, with 19 bases separating them. Germline V gene lookup returns CDR1 SGHRS and CDR2 YFSETQ. CDR3 length: 15 residues. The CDR3 DNA sequence: TGCGCCAGCAGCCCCGACATCCGGGGAGCCCACGAGCAGTACTTC. Translation gives CASSPDIRGAHEQYF.

The chain uses TRBV7-8 and TRBJ2-7; TRBD2 is a possible D gene (6 bases). Trimming stripped 3 bases from V and 0 bases from J, with 9 bases between. This CDR3 contains 14 residues. The germline gives CDR1 SGHVS, CDR2 FQNEAQ. CDR3 in DNA: TGTGCCAGCAGCTTCGTAGCGGACTCCTACGAGCAGTACTTC. Amino acid sequence: CASSFVADSYEQYF.